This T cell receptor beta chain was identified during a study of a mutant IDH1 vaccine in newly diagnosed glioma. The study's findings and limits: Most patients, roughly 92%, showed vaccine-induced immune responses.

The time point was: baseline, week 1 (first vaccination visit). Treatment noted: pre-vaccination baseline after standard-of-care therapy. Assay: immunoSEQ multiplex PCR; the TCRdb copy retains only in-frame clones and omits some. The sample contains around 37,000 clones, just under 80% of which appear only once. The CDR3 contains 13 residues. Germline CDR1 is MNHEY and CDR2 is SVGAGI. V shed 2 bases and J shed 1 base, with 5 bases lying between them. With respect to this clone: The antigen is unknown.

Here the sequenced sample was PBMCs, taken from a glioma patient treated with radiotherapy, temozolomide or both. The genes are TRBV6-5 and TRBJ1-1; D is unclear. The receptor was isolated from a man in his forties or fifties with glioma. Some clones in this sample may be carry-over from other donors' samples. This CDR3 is CASSYGGNTEAFF. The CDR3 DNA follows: TGTGCCAGCAGTTACGGTGGGAACACTGAAGCTTTCTTT.